The T cell receptor beta chain under discussion was sequenced for a study of cytomegalovirus exposure and HLA in healthy donors. The CDR3 is 13 residues long. Germline V gene lookup returns CDR1 SGHKS and CDR2 YYEKEE (reference sequence). Trimming pared 5 bases from V and 7 bases from J, leaving 13 bases between. Generated by immunoSEQ multiplex PCR, the TCRdb table keeps only in-frame clones and is missing some. In the table there are hundreds of thousands of clones, roughly 85% of which are singletons. This chain joins TRBV5-5 and TRBJ1-3; no clear D. This TCR was recovered from a young woman in good health and CMV-seronegative. Sequenced: PBMCs. CDR3 in amino acids: CASRSGTRNTIYF. CDR3 sequence (DNA): TGTGCCAGCAGGTCAGGAACGCGGAACACCATATATTTT. The full variable domain, its missing parts supplied by reference TRBV5-5 and TRBJ1-3, is DAGVTQSPTHLIKTRGQQVTLRCSPISGHKSVSWYQQVLGQGPQFIFQYYEKEERGRGNFPDRFSARQFPNYSSELNVNALLLGDSALYLCASRSGTRNTIYFGEGSWLTVV.